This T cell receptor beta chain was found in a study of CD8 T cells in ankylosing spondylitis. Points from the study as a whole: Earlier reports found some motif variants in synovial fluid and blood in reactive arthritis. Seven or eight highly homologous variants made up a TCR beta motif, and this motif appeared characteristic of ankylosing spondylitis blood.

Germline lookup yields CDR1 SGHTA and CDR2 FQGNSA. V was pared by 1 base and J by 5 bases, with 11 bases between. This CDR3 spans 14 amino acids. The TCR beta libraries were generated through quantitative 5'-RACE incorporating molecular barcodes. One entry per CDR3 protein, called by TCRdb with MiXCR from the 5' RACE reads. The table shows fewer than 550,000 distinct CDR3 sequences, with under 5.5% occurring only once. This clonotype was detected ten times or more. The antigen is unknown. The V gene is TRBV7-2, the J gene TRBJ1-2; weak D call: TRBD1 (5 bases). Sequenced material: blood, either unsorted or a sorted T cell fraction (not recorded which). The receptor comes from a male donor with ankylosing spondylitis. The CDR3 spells CASSLVGTLYGYTF. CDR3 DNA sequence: TGTGCCAGCAGCTTAGTTGGGACTTTGTATGGCTACACCTTC. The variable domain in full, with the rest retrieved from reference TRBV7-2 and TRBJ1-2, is GAGVSQSPSNKVTEKGKDVELRCDPISGHTALYWYRQSLGQGLEFLIYFQGNSAPDKSGLPSDRFSAERTGGSVSTLTIQRTQQEDSAVYLCASSLVGTLYGYTFGSGTRLTVV.